Below are 30 T cell receptor beta chains sequenced from a single sample in a study of cytomegalovirus exposure and HLA in healthy donors. The PCR made use of 60 Vbeta and 13 Jbeta primers. TCRdb's copy holds only in-frame clones and misses some; the assay was immunoSEQ multiplex PCR. The sample includes some 140,000 clones, around 79% of them seen just once. Specimen: PBMCs. The receptors were gathered from a man between 25 and 39 years old in good health and CMV-seropositive.

The chain joins TRBV5-1 to TRBJ2-1; 8 bases line up with TRBD1. Germline CDR1 and CDR2: SGHRS and YFSETQ. V lost 0 bases to trimming and J lost 4 bases; unmatched junction nucleotides: 3. This CDR3 is 15 amino acids long. CDR3 residues: CASSLEGQAYNEQFF. CDR3 DNA: TGCGCCAGCAGCTTGGAGGGACAGGCATACAATGAGCAGTTCTTC.

V is TRBV9 and J is TRBJ2-7, with TRBD1 identical over 7 bases. Looked up from germline, CDR1 is SGDLS and CDR2 is YYNGEE. J was trimmed by 2 bases and V by 0 bases; bases with no gene match: 2. The CDR3 spans 14 residues. The CDR3 here is CASSVGQGPYEQYF. The CDR3 DNA reads TGTGCCAGCAGCGTAGGACAGGGTCCCTACGAGCAGTACTTC.

The chain recombines TRBV7-8 with TRBJ1-2; 11 bases match TRBD1. The germline V gene has CDR1 SGHVS and CDR2 FQNEAQ. The ends lost 4 bases at V and 8 bases at J; junction bases unmatched: 9. CDR3 length: 15 amino acids. CDR3 loop: CASSSAGQGVAGYTF. For the CDR3, the DNA is TGTGCCAGCAGCTCCGCGGGACAGGGGGTAGCGGGCTACACCTTC. Using reference TRBV7-8 and TRBJ1-2 for the parts outside the CDR3, the full variable domain is GAGVSQSPRYKVAKRGQDVALRCDPISGHVSLFWYQQALGQGPEFLTYFQNEAQLDKSGLPSDRFFAERPEGSVSTLKIQRTQQEDSAVYLCASSSAGQGVAGYTFGSGTRLTVV.

The V call is TRBV18, the J call TRBJ2-3; 10 positions agree with TRBD2. After removal of 6 bases from V and 2 bases from J, the junction contained 5 bases not matched to a gene. CDR3 length: 15 residues. Per germline, CDR1 KGHSH and CDR2 LQKENI. In DNA, the CDR3 is TGTGCCAGCTCCCTTCTAGCGGGGGCCACAGATACGCAGTATTTT. Translating it yields CASSLLAGATDTQYF.

J is TRBJ2-5 and V is TRBV5-4, with D perhaps matching TRBD2 (5 bases). Germline CDR1 SGHNT, CDR2 YYREEE (reference sequence). This CDR3 is built from 14 residues. V was cut by 0 bases and J by 5 bases, with 11 bases left in between. The CDR3 spells CASSLASPGETQYF. CDR3 DNA: TGTGCCAGCAGCTTGGCCAGTCCGGGGGAGACCCAGTACTTC.

CDR3 DNA sequence: TGTGCCAGCAGCGTAGAGGGGTCGGGGGGGGCCTACGAGCAGTACTTC. It specifies CASSVEGSGGAYEQYF. The chain links TRBV9 to TRBJ2-7; 8 bases align to TRBD2. With V trimmed by 0 bases and J by 2 bases, 7 bases remained unmatched. This CDR3 is built from 16 residues. Germline values: CDR1 SGDLS, CDR2 YYNGEE.

DNA for the CDR3: TGTGCCACCCTCCAAGAGACCCAGTACTTC. Its protein product is CATLQETQYF. The rearrangement uses TRBV28 and TRBJ2-5; no definite D call. V gave up 10 bases and J gave up 1 base, with 4 bases separating them. This CDR3 spans 10 amino acids. Germline loops: CDR1 MDHEN, CDR2 SYDVKM.

The V gene is TRBV5-1, the J gene TRBJ2-3; D not resolved. CDR3 length: 15 amino acids. With 0 bases removed from V and 1 base from J, the gap between germline ends came to 9 bases. Germline CDR1 and CDR2: SGHRS and YFSETQ. This chain's CDR3 is CASSLATTRTDTQYF. In DNA, the CDR3 is TGCGCCAGCAGCTTGGCCACTACCCGCACAGATACGCAGTATTTT. Complete variable domain (other parts from reference TRBV5-1 and TRBJ2-3): KAGVTQTPRYLIKTRGQQVTLSCSPISGHRSVSWYQQTPGQGLQFLFEYFSETQRNKGNFPGRFSGRQFSNSRSEMNVSTLELGDSALYLCASSLATTRTDTQYFGPGTRLTVL.

This clone was observed a single time. The CDR3 loop reads CAWSPISGRMETQYF. DNA for the CDR3: TGTGCCTGGAGTCCGATTAGCGGGAGGATGGAGACCCAGTACTTC. The chain has TRBV30 and TRBJ2-5, with TRBD2 matching over 10 bases. The CDR3 consists of 15 residues. Germline assignment: CDR1 GTSNPN and CDR2 SVGIG (reference sequence). J gave up 5 bases and V 2 bases, and 8 bases lay outside the gene matches.

This chain uses TRBV28 with TRBJ2-7, with 8 nucleotides matching TRBD1. CDR1 is MDHEN, CDR2 SYDVKM, per germline. The CDR3 consists of 15 residues. J was trimmed by 2 bases and V by 4 bases; bases with no gene match: 7. Here the CDR3 reads CASSSPPGGAYEQYF. CDR3 coding DNA: TGTGCCAGCAGTTCTCCCCCAGGGGGCGCCTACGAGCAGTACTTC.

This clone was seen a single time. V gene TRBV29-1 combines with J gene TRBJ1-2; no definite D call. This CDR3 is built from 12 residues. The germline gives CDR1 SQVTM, CDR2 ANQGSEA. V shed 6 bases and J shed 1 base, with 9 bases lying between them. CDR3 protein: CSVQLINYGYTF. CDR3 coding DNA: TGCAGCGTCCAACTAATTAACTATGGCTACACCTTC.

Remarks on this clone: Other DNA sequences of this sample code for an identical CDR3. V usage is TRBV29-1 and J usage is TRBJ2-5, with a weak D call TRBD1 (5 bases). This CDR3 has 12 amino acids. Germline lookup yields CDR1 SQVTM and CDR2 ANQGSEA. The V end lost 3 bases, the J end lost 4 bases, and 9 bases lay between the germline ends. The CDR3 region is CSVEAGLETQYF. CDR3 DNA: TGCAGCGTTGAGGCAGGGCTAGAGACCCAGTACTTC.

The chain carries TRBV29-1 and TRBJ2-5; D may be TRBD2 (6 bases). The V gene's germline CDR1 is SQVTM and CDR2 ANQGSEA. V was pared by 7 bases and J by 2 bases, with 11 bases between. There are 12 residues in the CDR3. CDR3 DNA sequence: TGCAGCGCTCGGGAGCGGCAAGAGACCCAGTACTTC. This sequence encodes CSARERQETQYF.

Concerning this clone: At one of its ends the junction is not consistent with the germline gene, which may arise from a read error. This chain uses TRBV12-5 with TRBJ1-5; maybe TRBD1 (6 bases). From germline, CDR1 is LGHNT and CDR2 FRNRAP. The CDR3 is 14 residues long. Here the CDR3 reads CASGLAGDVQPQHF. The CDR3 DNA sequence: TGTGCTAGTGGGTTGGCAGGGGATGTTCAGCCCCAGCATTTT. The complete variable domain, with remaining parts taken from reference TRBV12-5 and TRBJ1-5, reads DARVTQTPRHKVTEMGQEVTMRCQPILGHNTVFWYRQTMMQGLELLAYFRNRAPLDDSGMPKDRFSAEMPDATLATLKIQPSEPRDSAVYFCASGLAGDVQPQHFGDGTRLSIL.

This clone was recorded only once. The chain links TRBV29-1 to TRBJ1-5; D might be TRBD1 (5 bases). The V gene's germline CDR1 is SQVTM and CDR2 ANQGSEA. The CDR3 sequence is 13 residues long. The ends were cut back, 8 bases at V and 7 bases at J, with 18 bases in the middle. DNA for the CDR3: TGCAGCAGTCGTACGGGGGAAGGGCAGCCCCAGCATTTT. Protein product: CSSRTGEGQPQHF.

V gene TRBV11-1 combines with J gene TRBJ2-7; tentatively, D is TRBD2 (6 bases). V was cut by 7 bases and J by 3 bases, with 13 bases left in between. Germline lookup yields CDR1 SGHAT and CDR2 FQDESV (reference sequence). There are 13 residues in the CDR3. Here the CDR3 DNA reads TGTGCCAGCACGCGGACGGGGGACTACGAGCAGTACTTC. It translates to CASTRTGDYEQYF.

This rearrangement joins TRBV5-1 to TRBJ2-2; 7 bases are shared with TRBD1. The CDR3 covers 17 residues. Germline V gene sequence: CDR1 SGHRS, CDR2 YFSETQ. The V segment lost 4 bases and the J segment 7 bases; nucleotides outside the gene matches: 16. As DNA, the CDR3 is TGCGCCAGCAGCCGTACCGAGGGGGCCCGGGGTGGCGGGGAGCTGTTTTTT. Protein sequence: CASSRTEGARGGGELFF.

The rearrangement links TRBV19 to TRBJ1-5; 7 bases are shared with TRBD1. With 3 bases clipped from V and 7 bases from J, the junction kept 9 bases outside the gene matches. This CDR3 region has 15 residues. Germline-derived CDR1 and CDR2 are LNHDA and SQIVND (reference sequence). CDR3 residues: CASSITVQGRQPQHF. In DNA form, the CDR3 reads TGTGCCAGTAGTATTACGGTACAGGGGAGGCAGCCCCAGCATTTT.

The CDR3 sequence is CASHRASGLTDTQYF. The CDR3 nucleotides are TGTGCCAGCCACCGTGCTAGCGGCCTCACAGATACGCAGTATTTT. The genes are TRBV9 and TRBJ2-3; 7 nucleotides agree with TRBD2. This CDR3 contains 15 residues. In germline, CDR1 is SGDLS, CDR2 YYNGEE. Trimming removed 7 bases from V and 2 bases from J; junction bases left unmatched: 10.

This chain links TRBV5-1 with TRBJ1-2; 8 bases line up with TRBD1. The CDR3 sequence is 14 residues long. Germline V lookup: CDR1 SGHRS, CDR2 YFSETQ. V dropped 2 bases and J dropped 4; count of bases not matched to a gene: 4. The CDR3 sequence: CASSFGQGVYGYTF. The DNA of the CDR3 is TGCGCCAGCAGCTTCGGACAGGGAGTCTATGGCTACACCTTC.

This rearrangement joins TRBV7-2 to TRBJ1-5; 8 bases are a match to TRBD1. Losses at the gene ends were 1 base for V and 5 bases for J; bases not matched to a gene: 7. Germline CDR1 and CDR2: SGHTA and FQGNSA. The CDR3 runs to 16 residues. CDR3: CASSLGEQGVDQPQHF. The DNA of the CDR3 is TGTGCCAGCAGCTTAGGGGAACAGGGGGTAGATCAGCCCCAGCATTTT.

The DNA of the CDR3 is TGTGCCAGCAGACCACAGGGACCCTATGGCTACACCTTC. As protein: CASRPQGPYGYTF. J is TRBJ1-2 and V is TRBV7-9; D is possibly TRBD1 (6 bases). V was cut by 6 bases and J by 4 bases, with 12 bases left in between. Germline CDR1 is SEHNR and CDR2 is FQNEAQ (reference sequence). This CDR3 is built from 13 residues. Complete variable domain (other parts from reference TRBV7-9 and TRBJ1-2): DTGVSQNPRHKITKRGQNVTFRCDPISEHNRLYWYRQTLGQGPEFLTYFQNEAQLEKSRLLSDRFSAERPKGSFSTLEIQRTEQGDSAMYLCASRPQGPYGYTFGSGTRLTVV.

V gene TRBV7-2 combines with J gene TRBJ2-2, with a possible D match to TRBD2 (6 bases). The CDR3 has 16 residues. In germline, CDR1 is SGHTA, CDR2 FQGNSA. Deletions cut 2 bases from V and 5 bases from J, with 15 bases between. The chain's CDR3 is CASSLIPSGGTGELFF. CDR3 DNA sequence: TGTGCCAGCAGCTTAATCCCTTCCGGGGGAACCGGGGAGCTGTTTTTT.

This clone was seen just once. J is TRBJ2-7 and V is TRBV7-2, with a possible D match to TRBD2 (5 bases). Per germline, CDR1 SGHTA and CDR2 FQGNSA. This CDR3 is built from 16 residues. Trimming left V 1 base short and J 0 bases short, with 13 bases between. The CDR3 here is CASSLVASPSSYEQYF. The CDR3 bases are TGTGCCAGCAGCTTAGTCGCTAGCCCGAGCTCCTACGAGCAGTACTTC.

CDR3: CASSPRGGRRNEQFF. The DNA for the CDR3 is TGTGCCAGCAGTCCACGGGGGGGGAGAAGGAATGAGCAGTTCTTC. The genes are TRBV6-5 and TRBJ2-1, with 8 bases that match TRBD2. This CDR3 comprises 15 residues. The V segment lost 5 bases and the J segment 7 bases; nucleotides outside the gene matches: 10. Germline CDR1 MNHEY, CDR2 SVGAGI.

The chain has TRBV7-2 and TRBJ1-2; TRBD1 matches 9 bases. Germline V gene lookup returns CDR1 SGHTA and CDR2 FQGNSA. V lost 5 bases, J lost 8 bases, and 6 bases stayed unmatched. The CDR3 extends over 13 amino acids. Here the CDR3 DNA reads TGTGCCAGCAGCACGAACAGGGGGCTAGGCTACACCTTC. Its translation: CASSTNRGLGYTF.

The chain's CDR3 is CASSLSGTGGNEQYF. CDR3 coding DNA: TGCGCCAGCAGCCTTTCCGGGACAGGCGGGAACGAGCAGTACTTC. The V gene is TRBV5-1, the J gene TRBJ2-7; 8 nucleotides line up with TRBD1. This CDR3 contains 15 residues. CDR1 SGHRS and CDR2 YFSETQ come from the germline V gene. After removal of 4 bases from V and 5 bases from J, the junction contained 11 bases not matched to a gene.

The chain links TRBV7-9 to TRBJ2-7; 11 nucleotides line up with TRBD2. This CDR3 comprises 13 residues. Trimming at V came to 7 bases and at J to 6 bases, leaving 5 bases not matched to a gene. The V gene's germline CDR1 is SEHNR and CDR2 FQNEAQ (reference sequence). The DNA of the CDR3 is TGTGCCAGCAAACTAGCGGGGGCCCTCGAGCAGTACTTC. This gives the protein CASKLAGALEQYF.

CDR3 in DNA: TGTGCCAGCAGCTTAGGGGACAGCTACGAGCAGTACTTC. It codes for CASSLGDSYEQYF. The chain uses TRBV11-3 and TRBJ2-7, with 7 bases that match TRBD1. Losses at the gene ends were 1 base for V and 3 bases for J; bases not matched to a gene: 0. Germline V gives CDR1 SGHNT, CDR2 YENEEA. The length of the CDR3 is 13 residues.

As to this clone: The junction departs from germline at one end; a sequencing error may be responsible. Within the sample, other DNA sequences also encode this same CDR3. V gene TRBV29-1 combines with J gene TRBJ2-7, with 12 nucleotides matching TRBD2. There are 17 residues in the CDR3. The germline V gene has CDR1 SQVTM and CDR2 ANQGSEA. The CDR3 sequence: CSAITGTSGPVGYEQYF. CDR3 nucleotides: TGCAGCGCGATAACCGGGACTAGCGGGCCCGTGGGGTACGAACAGTACTTC.